The 27 T cell receptor beta chains presented below share a single source sample, sequenced in a study of T cells in Graves' hyperthyroidism and ophthalmopathy. The source material, RNA transcripts, was used to amplify TCR beta CDR3 regions. The HTBI primer set drove a first-round RT-PCR of the TCR CDR3. TCRdb fed the multiplex PCR reads into MiXCR, producing one record per CDR3 protein. The sample consists of around 560,000 distinct CDR3 sequences, roughly a sixth of them appearing once. The source material was blood. Receptor source: a woman under 30 with Graves' hyperthyroidism.

This clonotype is a singleton in its sample. The chain combines TRBV19 with TRBJ2-2, with a tentative D call TRBD2 (6 bases). The CDR3 runs to 15 residues. Germline V gene data show CDR1 as LNHDA and CDR2 as SQIVND (reference sequence). Trimming shortened V by 3 bases and J by 3 bases, and 11 bases separated the two germline ends. CDR3 amino acids: CASSILATYTGELFF. CDR3 nucleotides: TGTGCCAGTAGTATTCTAGCGACTTACACCGGGGAGCTGTTTTTT.

This clonotype was seen ten or more times. This rearrangement joins TRBV6-2 or TRBV6-3 to TRBJ1-5; D may be TRBD1 (5 bases). The germline V and J ends were trimmed by 0 bases and 3 bases, with 12 bases remaining between them. Germline assignment: CDR1 MNHEY and CDR2 SVGEGT. This CDR3 has 16 amino acids. DNA of the CDR3: TGTGCCAGCAGTTACTCGATGTTAGGGGTCAATCAGCCCCAGCATTTT. Protein: CASSYSMLGVNQPQHF.

The chain combines TRBV5-1 with TRBJ2-3; D is unclear. The CDR3 consists of 16 residues. In germline, CDR1 is SGHRS, CDR2 YFSETQ. V was pared by 0 bases and J by 2 bases, with 13 bases between. Here the CDR3 DNA reads TGCGCCAGCAGCTTGGACGTAACACGCTCCACAGATACGCAGTATTTT. It codes for CASSLDVTRSTDTQYF.

Ten or more counts support this clonotype. V usage is TRBV20-1 and J usage is TRBJ2-7, with unresolved D. The CDR3 is 12 amino acids. V lost 0 bases, J lost 4 bases, and 7 bases lay in between. Germline-derived CDR1 and CDR2 are DFQATT and SNEGSKA (reference sequence). The CDR3 DNA sequence: TGCAGTGCTAGAGATGCTGCGTACGAGCAGTACTTC. This codes for CSARDAAYEQYF.

This sequence joins TRBV4-1 and TRBJ1-5; D possibly corresponds to TRBD1 (6 bases). Per the germline V gene, CDR1 is MGHRA and CDR2 is YSYEKL. This CDR3 is 16 amino acids long. V gave up 0 bases and J gave up 6 bases, with 15 bases separating them. The CDR3, as DNA: TGCGCCAGCAGCCAAGATTGGGGGGCGCGGAGTCAGCCCCAGCATTTT. Translating it yields CASSQDWGARSQPQHF.

This clonotype was observed many times. The V and J genes are TRBV12-3 or TRBV12-4 and TRBJ1-1; D perhaps matches TRBD1 (6 bases). The CDR3 extends over 17 amino acids. V dropped 6 bases and J dropped 0 bases, with 20 bases sitting between them. The CDR3 DNA reads as TGTGCCAGCAGCCCCGTTGGGAGGGGGGTCATGAACACTGAAGCTTTCTTT. The encoded protein is CASSPVGRGVMNTEAFF.

V and J are TRBV6-4 and TRBJ2-1, with 10 bases aligning to TRBD1. Germline V gene data show CDR1 as MRHNA and CDR2 as SNTAGT. V shed 2 bases and J 4 bases; nucleotides not matched to a gene: 5. The CDR3 covers 16 residues. In DNA, the CDR3 is TGTGCCAGCAGTGACCATGGGGACAGGGGATACAATGAGCAGTTCTTC. It specifies CASSDHGDRGYNEQFF.

The chain combines TRBV10-3 with TRBJ1-4; no clear D. CDR3 size: 11 residues. The V end was cut by 3 bases, the J end by 8 bases, with 4 bases between. Germline V gene data show CDR1 as ENHRY and CDR2 as SYGVKD. The CDR3 region is CAISDGEKLFF. CDR3 coding DNA: TGTGCCATCAGTGATGGGGAAAAACTGTTTTTT.

Details on this clonotype: A much larger clone differs from this one at a single base, so this may be a read error. This chain connects TRBV4-2 to TRBJ1-2, with 8 bases lining up with TRBD1. The V gene's germline CDR1 is LGHNA and CDR2 YNFKEQ. This CDR3 contains 15 residues. CDR3 loop: CASSIRDRRHYGCTF. The CDR3 DNA reads TGTGCCAGCAGCATTCGGGACAGGAGACACTATGGCTGCACCTTC.

This clonotype was recorded many times. The gene calls are TRBV5-1 and TRBJ1-5; D gene uncertain. Trimming pared 0 bases from V and 2 bases from J, leaving 6 bases between. This CDR3 is 14 amino acids long. Germline V CDR1 and CDR2: SGHRS, YFSETQ. CDR3 bases: TGCGCCAGCAGCTTGGAGGGCGGCAATCAGCCCCAGCATTTT. The encoded protein is CASSLEGGNQPQHF.

The rearrangement joins TRBV6-1 to TRBJ2-4; either TRBD1 or TRBD2 may fit D (5 bases each). Per germline, CDR1 MNHNS and CDR2 SASEGT. Trimming took off 7 bases at V and 1 base at J, with 14 bases between the two ends. This CDR3 spans 15 amino acids. CDR3: CASKDWGTAKNIQYF. The CDR3 DNA reads TGTGCCAGCAAAGATTGGGGGACGGCCAAAAACATTCAGTACTTC.

At least ten counts were recorded for this clonotype. V is TRBV15 and J is TRBJ1-3, with no clear D. Per germline, CDR1 LNHNV and CDR2 YYDKDF (reference sequence). Trimming left V 0 bases short and J 0 bases short, with 9 bases between. The length of the CDR3 is 16 residues. The CDR3 sequence is CATSRESPLSGNTIYF. The DNA for the CDR3 is TGTGCCACCAGCAGAGAAAGTCCCCTCTCTGGAAACACCATATATTTT. The whole variable domain, filled in from reference TRBV15 and TRBJ1-3, reads DAMVIQNPRYQVTQFGKPVTLSCSQTLNHNVMYWYQQKSSQAPKLLFHYYDKDFNNEADTPDNFQSRRPNTSFCFLDIRSPGLGDTAMYLCATSRESPLSGNTIYFGEGSWLTVV.

This clonotype was counted many times. V gene TRBV24-1 combines with J gene TRBJ2-1; TRBD2 matches at 12 bases. The CDR3 totals 16 residues. Germline V lookup: CDR1 KGHDR, CDR2 SFDVKD. V lost 3 bases and J lost 7; bases outside the gene matches: 6. The CDR3 reads CATSDASGRAQNEQFF. The CDR3 DNA follows: TGTGCCACCAGTGATGCTAGCGGGAGGGCCCAAAATGAGCAGTTCTTC.

This clonotype was seen repeatedly, ten times or more. This chain uses TRBV7-9 with TRBJ2-5; 11 nucleotides match TRBD1. J lost 4 bases, V lost 3 bases, and 4 bases had no gene match. The germline V gene encodes CDR1 SEHNR and CDR2 FQNEAQ (reference sequence). CDR3 length: 15 residues. CDR3 nucleotide sequence: TGTGCCAGCAGCTTCGGACAGGGGGCGCGAGAGACCCAGTACTTC. Translating gives CASSFGQGARETQYF.

The J gene is TRBJ1-2, the V gene TRBV20-1, with 7 bases that match TRBD1. Germline-derived CDR1 and CDR2 are DFQATT and SNEGSKA (reference sequence). The ends lost 3 bases at V and 4 bases at J; junction bases unmatched: 20. The CDR3 consists of 18 residues. The chain's CDR3 is CSASDRQGPRRRFYGYTF. CDR3 nucleotides: TGCAGTGCTAGTGATCGACAGGGCCCCAGACGACGTTTCTATGGCTACACCTTC.

The chain carries TRBV4-2 and TRBJ2-1; 11 bases are a match to TRBD2. CDR1 is LGHNA and CDR2 is YNFKEQ in the germline V gene. The CDR3 is 16 residues long. With V trimmed by 6 bases and J by 8 bases, 12 bases remained unmatched. The CDR3 DNA reads as TGTGCCAGCAGATTGGTCACTAGCGGGGGTATGTATGAGCAGTTCTTC. Translation gives CASRLVTSGGMYEQFF.

This clonotype appeared many times. J is TRBJ2-3 and V is TRBV27; tentatively, D is TRBD2 (5 bases). With 6 bases removed from V and 2 bases from J, the gap between germline ends came to 18 bases. The length of the CDR3 is 16 residues. CDR1 MNHEY and CDR2 SMNVEV come from the germline V gene (reference sequence). The CDR3, as DNA: TGTGCCAGCAGCTTACTCTTTCAAGCGGCCACAGATACGCAGTATTTT. Its protein is CASSLLFQAATDTQYF.

The chain recombines TRBV19 with TRBJ2-7; D not certain. CDR1 LNHDA and CDR2 SQIVND come from the germline V gene (reference sequence). CDR3 length: 14 amino acids. V lost 4 bases, J lost 2 bases, and 12 bases lay in between. Here the CDR3 reads CASSRLDQTYEQYF. In nucleotides, the CDR3 is TGTGCCAGTAGTAGACTCGACCAAACCTACGAGCAGTACTTC.

J is TRBJ2-6 and V is TRBV20-1, with TRBD2 matching 8 bases. This CDR3 has 15 amino acids. V shed 5 bases, J shed 2 bases, and the junction held 5 bases outside the gene matches. Germline V lookup: CDR1 DFQATT, CDR2 SNEGSKA (reference sequence). CDR3 nucleotide sequence: TGCAGTGCTGGAAGCGGGAGAGCTGGGGCCAACGTCCTGACTTTC. This translates into CSAGSGRAGANVLTF.

This clonotype was counted a few times. J is TRBJ1-2 and V is TRBV12-3 or TRBV12-4, with a weak D call TRBD1 (5 bases). The V end lost 6 bases, the J end lost 5 bases, and 13 bases lay between the germline ends. The CDR3 covers 13 residues. CDR3 sequence: CASRLGREYGYTF. Written as DNA, the CDR3 is TGTGCCAGCAGACTGGGCAGGGAATATGGCTACACCTTC.

At least ten counts were recorded for this clonotype. The rearrangement joins TRBV6-1 to TRBJ2-5; 11 bases are a match to TRBD2. The germline V gene encodes CDR1 MNHNS and CDR2 SASEGT. After removal of 5 bases from V and 7 bases from J, the junction contained 9 bases not matched to a gene. The CDR3 consists of 15 residues. DNA for the CDR3: TGTGCCAGCAGTAGAGTAGCGGGAGGGCCCCGGACCCAGTACTTC. It is translated as CASSRVAGGPRTQYF.

J is TRBJ2-3 and V is TRBV29-1, with 7 bases that match TRBD1. This CDR3 region has 18 residues. V gave up 5 bases and J gave up 0 bases; unmatched junction bases: 17. The germline CDR1 and CDR2 sequences are SQVTM and ANQGSEA. DNA of the CDR3: TGCAGCGTTATCTACACAGGGGATATTGGCCTAAGCACAGATACGCAGTATTTT. Encoded protein: CSVIYTGDIGLSTDTQYF.

Ten or more counts support this clonotype. J is TRBJ2-7 and V is TRBV5-1; tentatively, D is TRBD1 (5 bases). The CDR3 runs 12 residues. V was clipped by 2 bases and J by 6 bases, with 9 bases between them. Germline V lookup: CDR1 SGHRS, CDR2 YFSETQ. Here the CDR3 DNA reads TGCGCCAGCAGCTTAGGACACTCCGAGCAGTACTTC. Translating it yields CASSLGHSEQYF.

This clonotype was recorded many times. The V and J genes are TRBV12-3 or TRBV12-4 and TRBJ1-2; D uncertain. The V end was cut by 6 bases, the J end by 5 bases, with 10 bases between. This CDR3 region has 12 residues. The CDR3 spells CASSPGPYGYTF. The CDR3 DNA follows: TGTGCCAGCAGCCCAGGACCGTATGGCTACACCTTC.

The table lists this clonotype with many counts. The chain combines TRBV6-1 with TRBJ2-5; the match to TRBD2 covers 8 bases. This CDR3 region has 17 residues. Trimming removed 5 bases from V and 2 bases from J; junction bases left unmatched: 13. Germline CDR1 MNHNS, CDR2 SASEGT. The CDR3 is CASSRSLGTSGQETQYF. The CDR3 nucleotides read TGTGCCAGCAGTAGGAGCTTGGGAACTAGCGGTCAAGAGACCCAGTACTTC.

V is TRBV5-6 and J is TRBJ2-7, with 9 nucleotides matching TRBD1. V lost 4 bases and J lost 0; bases outside the gene matches: 5. The CDR3 totals 15 residues. The germline V gene encodes CDR1 SGHDT and CDR2 YYEEEE. The CDR3 region has the DNA TGTGCCAGCAGCCAGCCGGGACAGGGCTCCTACGAGCAGTACTTC. Its translation: CASSQPGQGSYEQYF.

The J gene is TRBJ2-2, the V gene TRBV20-1, with D uncertain. Germline V CDR1 and CDR2: DFQATT, SNEGSKA (reference sequence). The CDR3 is 13 residues long. Trimming pared 0 bases from V and 3 bases from J, leaving 5 bases between. The CDR3 bases are TGCAGTGCTAGAGAGGTTTACACCGGGGAGCTGTTTTTT. This translates into CSAREVYTGELFF.